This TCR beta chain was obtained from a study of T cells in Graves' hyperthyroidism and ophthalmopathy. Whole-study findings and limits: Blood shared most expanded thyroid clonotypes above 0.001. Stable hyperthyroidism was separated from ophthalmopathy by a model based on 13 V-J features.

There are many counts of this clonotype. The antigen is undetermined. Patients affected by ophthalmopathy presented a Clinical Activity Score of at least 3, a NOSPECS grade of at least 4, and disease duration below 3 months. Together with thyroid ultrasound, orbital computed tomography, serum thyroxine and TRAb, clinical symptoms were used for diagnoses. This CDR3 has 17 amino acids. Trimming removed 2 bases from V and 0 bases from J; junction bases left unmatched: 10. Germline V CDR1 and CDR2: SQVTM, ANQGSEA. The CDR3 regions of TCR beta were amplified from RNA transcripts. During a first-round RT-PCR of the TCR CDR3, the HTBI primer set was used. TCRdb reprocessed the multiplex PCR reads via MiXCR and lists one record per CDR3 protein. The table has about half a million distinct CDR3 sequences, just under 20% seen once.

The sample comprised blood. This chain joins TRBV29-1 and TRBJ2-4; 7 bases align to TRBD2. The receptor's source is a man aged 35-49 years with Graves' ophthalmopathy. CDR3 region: CSVERDYGDRAKNIQYF. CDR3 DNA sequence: TGCAGCGTTGAAAGGGACTACGGGGATCGAGCCAAAAACATTCAGTACTTC. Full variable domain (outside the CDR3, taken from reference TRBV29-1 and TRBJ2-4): SAVISQKPSRDICQRGTSLTIQCQVDSQVTMMFWYRQQPGQSLTLIATANQGSEATYESGFVIDKFPISRPNLTFSTLTVSNMSPEDSSIYLCSVERDYGDRAKNIQYFGAGTRLSVL.